These T cell receptor beta chains were read from a single sample in a study of T cells in tumors and immune-related adverse events. TCRdb's copy holds only in-frame clones and misses some; the assay was immunoSEQ multiplex PCR. The sample includes about 10,000 clones, just under 95% of them seen just once. This material consisted of lymph node tissue, taken from a patient treated with anti-PD-1 therapy. Every receptor here comes from a female donor with metastatic renal cell carcinoma. The CDR3 runs from the conserved cysteine through the conserved F or W. A D gene is named only where the DNA matches it firmly. Part of the rows lack a size; the others show once, few, many or a class for expanded clones.

d_call	cdr3_length	v_call	j_call	clone_size	cdr3_aa	cdr3_nt
NA	15	TRBV30	TRBJ1-2	NA	CAWSGSVGQHYGYTF	TGTGCCTGGAGCGGCTCGGTGGGACAACATTATGGCTACACCTTC
NA	15	TRBV4-3	TRBJ1-1	NA	CASSQDSSEYTEAFF	TGCGCCAGCAGCCAAGATTCATCAGAGTACACTGAAGCTTTCTTT
NA	11	TRBV29-1	TRBJ2-7	NA	CSVGGHHEQYF	TGCAGCGTGGGCGGGCACCACGAGCAGTACTTC
NA	16	TRBV11-1	TRBJ2-2	NA	CASSPRLGTNTGELFF	TGTGCCAGCAGCCCTAGATTGGGTACGAACACCGGGGAGCTGTTTTTT
TRBD1	14	TRBV5-1	TRBJ1-5	NA	CASSLGQGDQPQHF	TGCGCCAGCAGCTTGGGACAGGGGGATCAGCCCCAGCATTTT
NA	13	TRBV29-1	TRBJ2-5	once	CSVGQQSGETQYF	TGCAGCGTTGGTCAGCAGTCAGGCGAGACCCAGTACTTC
NA	13	TRBV7-2	TRBJ1-1	few	CASSHDQNTEAFF	TGTGCCAGCAGCCACGACCAGAACACTGAAGCTTTCTTT
TRBD2	16	TRBV5-1	TRBJ2-1	NA	CASSLETSGGYNEQFF	TGCGCCAGCAGCTTGGAGACTAGCGGGGGCTACAATGAGCAGTTCTTC
TRBD2	17	TRBV19	TRBJ2-2	NA	CASSNPGSGSYTGELFF	TGTGCCAGTAGTAATCCCGGGAGCGGGAGTTACACCGGGGAGCTGTTTTTT
NA	12	TRBV6-6	TRBJ2-4	NA	CASSGDVDIQYF	TGTGCCAGCAGTGGAGATGTTGACATTCAGTACTTC
NA	12	TRBV13	TRBJ2-7	NA	CASSQQRTEQYF	TGTGCCAGCAGCCAACAGCGAACCGAGCAGTACTTC
TRBD1	15	TRBV5-1	TRBJ2-2	NA	CASSPDRASTGELFF	TGCGCCAGCAGCCCAGACAGGGCGAGCACCGGGGAGCTGTTTTTT
NA	13	TRBV7-2	TRBJ1-2	NA	CASSRDRNYGYTF	TGTGCCAGCAGCCGCGACAGGAACTATGGCTACACCTTC
NA	14	TRBV28	TRBJ2-1	NA	CASSSSGRIYEQFF	TGTGCCAGCAGTTCCTCTGGGAGGATCTATGAGCAGTTCTTC